Below, 25 T cell receptor beta chains from the same sample are listed, as sequenced in a study of monozygotic twins with inflammatory bowel disease. Reprocessing the 5' RACE reads, TCRdb reports a single entry for every CDR3 protein and omits DNA. Its table records approximately 160,000 distinct CDR3 sequences. The sequencing sample was made of blood. The receptors originated from a human donor with ulcerative colitis or Crohn's disease, or a healthy co-twin of an affected twin (not recorded which).

CDR3 sequence: CASSPPAGTGDTQYF. The chain employs TRBV28 and TRBJ2-3; absent DNA, TCRdb's TRBD2 call cannot be checked. The CDR3 is 15 amino acids. Germline CDR1 is MDHEN and CDR2 is SYDVKM.

The chain employs TRBV24-1 and TRBJ1-5; TCRdb reports TRBD1, a call that lacks DNA to check it against. The CDR3 is made up of 16 amino acids. Germline assignment: CDR1 KGHDR and CDR2 SFDVKD. This CDR3 reads CATSAPDREGDQPQHF.

This rearrangement joins TRBV19 to TRBJ2-1; TCRdb lists TRBD2, though no DNA is available to test this call. Per the germline V gene, CDR1 is LNHDA and CDR2 is SQIVND (reference sequence). The CDR3 sequence is 15 residues long. This CDR3 is CASRGAWMGRDEQFF. The full variable domain, rest sourced from reference TRBV19 and TRBJ2-1, is DGGITQSPKYLFRKEGQNVTLSCEQNLNHDAMYWYRQDPGQGLRLIYYSQIVNDFQKGDIAEGYSVSREKKESFPLTVTSAQKNPTAFYLCASRGAWMGRDEQFFGPGTRLTVL.

This CDR3 reads CSASTGQARGGNTIYF. This sequence joins TRBV20-1 and TRBJ1-3; the TRBD1 assignment by TCRdb is unverifiable without DNA. This CDR3 contains 16 residues. The germline CDR1 and CDR2 sequences are DFQATT and SNEGSKA (reference sequence).

This rearrangement joins TRBV24-1 to TRBJ2-2. CDR1 and CDR2 (germline): KGHDR, SFDVKD. The CDR3 runs 12 residues. CDR3 protein: CATRDDRWELFF.

The chain has TRBV29-1 and TRBJ2-2; TCRdb reports TRBD2, a call that lacks DNA to check it against. In germline, CDR1 is SQVTM, CDR2 ANQGSEA. The CDR3 sequence is 13 residues long. This CDR3 reads CSAGGVDTGELFF.

The J gene is TRBJ2-1, the V gene TRBV24-1; the D call of TRBD2 rests on TCRdb alone, since no DNA is present to check it. Germline values: CDR1 KGHDR, CDR2 SFDVKD. The CDR3 covers 16 residues. The CDR3 loop reads CATSDPAPGGRNEQFF.

V is TRBV6-5 and J is TRBJ2-3; TCRdb designates TRBD2, a call that cannot be tested without DNA. This CDR3 is built from 16 residues. Germline V gene lookup returns CDR1 MNHEY and CDR2 SVGAGI. The CDR3 here is CASSSPSGREADTQYF.

This chain uses TRBV4-2 with TRBJ1-1. Looked up from germline, CDR1 is LGHNA and CDR2 is YNFKEQ. The CDR3 runs 12 residues. The CDR3 spells CASSQLGEGAFF.

The V call is TRBV12-3 or TRBV12-4, the J call TRBJ2-7; the D call from TCRdb, TRBD1, cannot be confirmed without DNA. The CDR3 covers 12 residues. CDR3 in amino acids: CASSSRVYEQYF.

The V and J genes are TRBV13 and TRBJ2-2. Germline loops: CDR1 PRHDT, CDR2 FYEKMQ (reference sequence). The CDR3 is 13 amino acids. The CDR3 loop is CASSLRITGELFF.

V gene TRBV12-3 or TRBV12-4 combines with J gene TRBJ1-6; as DNA is missing, the TRBD1 call by TCRdb cannot be tested. The CDR3 consists of 13 residues. CDR3: CASSSTGLSPLHF.

This chain joins TRBV18 and TRBJ2-7; with no DNA, the TCRdb D assignment of TRBD1 cannot be verified. This CDR3 comprises 14 residues. CDR1 is KGHSH and CDR2 is LQKENI in the germline V gene. The CDR3: CASSPRQGIYEQYF.

The V gene is TRBV5-1, the J gene TRBJ2-3; the D call of TRBD1 rests on TCRdb alone, since no DNA is present to check it. Germline CDR1 reads SGHRS; CDR2 reads YFSETQ. The CDR3 has 16 amino acids. CDR3 protein: CASSLVAPGGTDTQYF. Supplemented by reference TRBV5-1 and TRBJ2-3, the full variable domain reads KAGVTQTPRYLIKTRGQQVTLSCSPISGHRSVSWYQQTPGQGLQFLFEYFSETQRNKGNFPGRFSGRQFSNSRSEMNVSTLELGDSALYLCASSLVAPGGTDTQYFGPGTRLTVL.

J is TRBJ1-1 and V is TRBV5-5. Per germline, CDR1 SGHKS and CDR2 YYEKEE (reference sequence). This CDR3 is 12 amino acids long. Here the CDR3 reads CASSLEKSLAFF.

The rearrangement links TRBV20-1 to TRBJ2-1; TCRdb designates TRBD1, a call that cannot be tested without DNA. Germline CDR1 DFQATT, CDR2 SNEGSKA (reference sequence). There are 16 residues in the CDR3. CDR3 region: CSARGGYPNSYNEQFF.

The chain has TRBV6-2 or TRBV6-3 and TRBJ1-5; TCRdb's D call, TRBD1, is unchecked because there is no DNA. CDR1 is MNHEY, CDR2 SVGEGT, per germline. This CDR3 is built from 14 residues. CDR3 residues: CASSQTGVNQPQHF.

The V call is TRBV7-2, the J call TRBJ2-7. The CDR3 is 11 residues long. The germline V gene encodes CDR1 SGHTA and CDR2 FQGNSA. The CDR3 spells CASSLTHEQYF.

V gene TRBV7-2 combines with J gene TRBJ1-3. Germline-derived CDR1 and CDR2 are SGHTA and FQGNSA. The CDR3 consists of 14 residues. Here the CDR3 reads CASNQDYSGNTIYF.

The CDR3 spells CASSQVASQETQYF. The gene calls are TRBV14 and TRBJ2-5. CDR3 length: 14 residues. In germline, CDR1 is SGHDN, CDR2 FVKESK.

This chain uses TRBV6-6 with TRBJ2-2. The CDR3 runs 11 residues. Germline assignment: CDR1 MNHNY and CDR2 SVGAGI (reference sequence). The CDR3 is CASRLTGELFF.

The rearrangement joins TRBV27 to TRBJ1-2; lacking DNA, the TRBD1 call made by TCRdb goes unchecked. Looked up from germline, CDR1 is MNHEY and CDR2 is SMNVEV (reference sequence). The CDR3 is 14 amino acids. This CDR3 reads CASSPQGQVYGYTF.

The rearrangement uses TRBV7-2 and TRBJ2-7; TCRdb calls TRBD1, which cannot be checked without DNA. CDR3 length: 13 residues. The V gene's germline CDR1 is SGHTA and CDR2 FQGNSA. The CDR3 protein is CASSLEQDYEQYF.

The V gene is TRBV3-1, the J gene TRBJ1-6. The CDR3 runs to 13 residues. From germline, CDR1 is LGHDT and CDR2 YNNKEL (reference sequence). The CDR3 sequence is CASSQQRDSPLHF.

The CDR3 sequence is CASSLATEPRGAQYF. The chain joins TRBV7-2 to TRBJ2-5; the D gene TCRdb calls, TRBD1, cannot be checked with no DNA. Germline V CDR1 and CDR2: SGHTA, FQGNSA. The CDR3 loop spans 15 amino acids. Full variable domain (outside the CDR3, taken from reference TRBV7-2 and TRBJ2-5): GAGVSQSPSNKVTEKGKDVELRCDPISGHTALYWYRQSLGQGLEFLIYFQGNSAPDKSGLPSDRFSAERTGGSVSTLTIQRTQQEDSAVYLCASSLATEPRGAQYFGPGTRLLVL.